The present TCR beta chain was sequenced within a study of cytomegalovirus exposure and HLA in healthy donors. Study-level points and caveats: Reports indicated that the classifier achieved high specificity and sensitivity in diagnosing cytomegalovirus status. As a later analysis revealed, the rate of TCR association differed by HLA locus, with DRB1 most and HLA-C fewest.

This CDR3 contains 14 residues. The germline V gene has CDR1 SGHAT and CDR2 FQNNGV. The V and J ends lost 5 bases and 8 bases respectively, with 18 bases between them. Comments on this clone: The antigen is not known.

The PCR had 60 Vbeta and 13 Jbeta primers. Only in-frame clones appear in the TCRdb table, and some are missing; sequencing was by immunoSEQ multiplex PCR. The table includes about 200,000 clones, 75% to 90% detected once. This TCR derives from a woman between 40 and 55 years old in good health and CMV-seronegative. The chain joins TRBV11-2 to TRBJ1-2; unclear D gene. The sample comprised PBMCs. DNA of the CDR3: TGTGCCAGCAGCCCATCCTTTAGTTCTTGGGGCTACACCTTC. As protein: CASSPSFSSWGYTF.